The 17 T cell receptor beta chains below come from one sample, sequenced in a study of blood T cell repertoires in COVID-19 (dated by TCRdb to 2020 to 2022). Library creation used the immunoSEQ multiplex PCR assay. TCRdb took this table from immuneACCESS and kept in-frame rearrangements with V and J called. Such tables lack part of the clones; where checked against another copy, unresolved V genes explain under half of the gap, and the rest is unexplained. The sample table holds about 84,000 clones, of which 60% to 85% were seen once. Jointly, the top ten make up around 7% of the sample. The sample consisted of peripheral blood. The receptors come from a man aged 70-80 years with acute or convalescent COVID-19.

The chain links TRBV15 to TRBJ1-1; 8 nucleotides align to TRBD1. The CDR3 has 16 amino acids. Germline V gene lookup returns CDR1 LNHNV and CDR2 YYDKDF (reference sequence). V lost 1 base and J lost 3; bases outside the gene matches: 7. The CDR3 sequence: CATSRVPSGGHTEAFF. The CDR3, as DNA: TGTGCCACCAGCAGAGTTCCCTCAGGGGGCCACACTGAAGCTTTCTTT.

The chain uses TRBV30 and TRBJ1-1; D gene ambiguous. The length of the CDR3 is 11 residues. The V gene's germline CDR1 is GTSNPN and CDR2 SVGIG (reference sequence). Trimming took 3 bases from V and 9 from J, leaving 11 bases between them. The CDR3 region is CAWSYGSQAFF. The CDR3 nucleotides are TGTGCCTGGAGCTACGGGTCCCAAGCTTTCTTT.

This rearrangement joins TRBV28 to TRBJ1-1; no clear D gene. Germline-derived CDR1 and CDR2 are MDHEN and SYDVKM. This CDR3 comprises 12 residues. Between the trimmed V and J ends, which lost 10 bases and 1 base, there was a span of 10 bases. The CDR3 sequence is CAINEGNTEAFF. CDR3 coding DNA: TGTGCCATTAATGAGGGGAACACTGAAGCTTTCTTT.

The chain recombines TRBV6-5 with TRBJ1-6, with D maybe TRBD1 (6 bases). The CDR3 totals 14 residues. The germline V gene has CDR1 MNHEY and CDR2 SVGAGI. V shed 4 bases and J shed 7 bases, with 11 bases lying between them. This CDR3 reads CASSWTVLNSPLHF. The CDR3 DNA reads TGTGCCAGCAGTTGGACAGTTCTAAATTCACCCCTCCACTTT.

The chain's CDR3 is CASSLGGGGWNTEAFF. CDR3 in DNA: TGTGCCAGCAGTTTAGGGGGGGGCGGATGGAACACTGAAGCTTTCTTT. The chain links TRBV27 to TRBJ1-1; tentatively, D is TRBD1 (6 bases). The CDR3 is made up of 16 amino acids. The germline V gene has CDR1 MNHEY and CDR2 SMNVEV (reference sequence). V lost 2 bases and J 1 base, leaving 14 bases between the germline ends.

The chain links TRBV30 to TRBJ2-1; tentatively, D is TRBD2 (6 bases). Trimming left V 0 bases short and J 13 bases short, with 16 bases between. The CDR3 has 13 amino acids. Germline V lookup: CDR1 GTSNPN, CDR2 SVGIG (reference sequence). The CDR3 bases are TGTGCCTGGAGTGTACGGAGCGGGTTGCCCCAGTTCTTC. The encoded protein is CAWSVRSGLPQFF.

This clone occurred a few times. The chain is built from TRBV7-8 and TRBJ2-2; D ambiguous. Germline assignment: CDR1 SGHVS and CDR2 FQNEAQ. This CDR3 has 13 amino acids. The V end lost 1 base, the J end lost 7 bases, and 7 bases lay between the germline ends. This CDR3 is CASSLESYGELFF. DNA for the CDR3: TGTGCCAGCAGCTTAGAGTCCTACGGGGAGCTGTTTTTT.

The chain is built from TRBV7-2 and TRBJ1-1; 7 bases are a match to TRBD1. Germline V CDR1 and CDR2: SGHTA, FQGNSA. This CDR3 comprises 19 residues. V was clipped by 1 base and J by 1 base; unmatched bases: 15. The CDR3 bases are TGTGCCAGCAGCTTAGTAGGGACCCCGATTCGACAGGGGAACACTGAAGCTTTCTTT. This translates into CASSLVGTPIRQGNTEAFF.

The chain joins TRBV10-3 to TRBJ1-1, with D perhaps TRBD1 (5 bases). The CDR3 has 13 residues. Trimming pared 0 bases from V and 9 bases from J, leaving 11 bases between. CDR1 ENHRY and CDR2 SYGVKD come from the germline V gene. The CDR3 DNA reads TGTGCCATCAGTGAGTCGGGGGGTTTGAAAGCTTTCTTT. Protein: CAISESGGLKAFF.

The V call is TRBV12-5, the J call TRBJ2-2; TRBD1 matches at 7 bases. Germline trimming cut 5 bases from V and 7 bases from J; bases unmatched to any gene: 7. CDR1 is LGHNT and CDR2 is FRNRAP in the germline V gene. The CDR3 length is 14 residues. CDR3 bases: TGTGCTAGTGGTAACCGACAGGGTAACGGGGAGCTGTTTTTT. Encoded protein: CASGNRQGNGELFF.

The genes are TRBV25-1 and TRBJ2-1; 8 bases align to TRBD1. There are 14 residues in the CDR3. J was trimmed by 6 bases and V by 8 bases; bases with no gene match: 9. Germline CDR1 reads MGHDK; CDR2 reads SYGVNS. CDR3 in amino acids: CASQDRVFSNEQFF. CDR3 nucleotides: TGTGCCAGCCAGGACAGGGTGTTTAGCAATGAGCAGTTCTTC.

V usage is TRBV7-2 and J usage is TRBJ1-1, with D possibly TRBD1 on 5 matching bases. This CDR3 spans 15 amino acids. Trimming shortened V by 6 bases and J by 4 bases, and 18 bases separated the two germline ends. CDR1 and CDR2 (germline): SGHTA, FQGNSA. CDR3 DNA: TGTGCCAGCAGTCGTAACGGGCGGGGGTCCACTGAAGCTTTCTTT. The encoded protein is CASSRNGRGSTEAFF.

This rearrangement joins TRBV20-1 to TRBJ1-2, with D possibly being TRBD1 (5 bases). The V end lost 4 bases, the J end lost 7 bases, and 10 bases lay between the germline ends. Per the germline V gene, CDR1 is DFQATT and CDR2 is SNEGSKA (reference sequence). The CDR3 has 11 residues. The CDR3 here is CSANAGFGYTF. CDR3 bases: TGCAGTGCTAACGCAGGGTTTGGCTACACCTTC.

The chain has TRBV2 and TRBJ2-7; D remains unclear. Germline-derived CDR1 and CDR2 are SNHLY and FYNNEI. V gave up 3 bases and J gave up 2 bases, with 17 bases separating them. The CDR3 spans 16 residues. CDR3: CASSDGLRSYAYEQYF. The CDR3 DNA reads TGTGCCAGCAGTGACGGCCTGCGGAGTTACGCCTACGAGCAGTACTTC.

The chain carries TRBV9 and TRBJ2-7; D may be TRBD2 (6 bases). Per the germline V gene, CDR1 is SGDLS and CDR2 is YYNGEE. The CDR3 is 14 amino acids. V was pared by 4 bases and J by 4 bases, with 15 bases between. CDR3 sequence reads: CASSPRLDQYEQYF. DNA for the CDR3: TGTGCCAGCAGCCCGAGACTAGACCAGTACGAGCAGTACTTC.

V usage is TRBV18 and J usage is TRBJ2-2, with D perhaps TRBD1 (5 bases). Trimming shortened V by 3 bases and J by 0 bases, and 11 bases separated the two germline ends. Germline V gives CDR1 KGHSH, CDR2 LQKENI. This CDR3 has 16 residues. The CDR3 bases are TGTGCCAGCTCACCCGAGGCCAGGGCGAACACCGGGGAGCTGTTTTTT. As protein: CASSPEARANTGELFF.

The chain recombines TRBV6-5 with TRBJ2-1, with 9 bases that match TRBD1. Germline V gene data show CDR1 as MNHEY and CDR2 as SVGAGI. J lost 2 bases, V lost 0 bases, and 2 bases had no gene match. CDR3 length: 16 amino acids. The CDR3 reads CASSYSGTGTYNEQFF. In nucleotides, the CDR3 is TGTGCCAGCAGTTACTCTGGGACAGGGACCTACAATGAGCAGTTCTTC.